This T cell receptor (beta chain) is from a study of technical replicates of blood from a handful of donors. TCRdb's table, derived via immunoSEQ multiplex PCR, lists solely in-frame clones and lacks some. The sample yields about 49,000 clones, roughly 90% seen once. Germline lookup yields CDR1 SGDLS and CDR2 YYNGEE. V lost 0 bases to trimming and J lost 4 bases; unmatched junction nucleotides: 6. This CDR3 comprises 15 residues. This chain links TRBV9 with TRBJ2-7, with TRBD2 identical over 8 bases. Sequenced: PBMCs. This TCR was sampled from a human donor in good health. Some clones in this sample may be carry-over from other donors' samples. CDR3 protein: CASSVGASGSYEQYF. CDR3 DNA: TGTGCCAGCAGCGTAGGCGCTAGCGGGTCGTACGAGCAGTACTTC.